Following are 23 T cell receptor beta chains from one sample sequenced in a study of blood T cell repertoires in COVID-19. TCRdb's table, derived via immunoSEQ multiplex PCR, lists solely in-frame clones and lacks some. Of about 290,000 clones listed, 70% to 90% were seen once; the top ten hold around 4%. Sequencing input: peripheral blood. The receptors here all came from a woman between 45 and 60 years old with active or convalescent COVID-19.

The chain has TRBV19 and TRBJ1-6; D is unresolved. CDR3 length: 13 residues. The germline V and J ends were trimmed by 5 bases and 5 bases, with 7 bases remaining between them. Germline V gene lookup returns CDR1 LNHDA and CDR2 SQIVND (reference sequence). CDR3 protein: CASSEVNNSPLHF. CDR3 nucleotides: TGTGCCAGTAGTGAGGTCAATAATTCACCCCTCCACTTT.

The CDR3 reads CASSRDSPNYGYTF. Here the CDR3 DNA reads TGTGCCAGCAGTAGGGACAGTCCTAACTATGGCTACACCTTC. The chain has TRBV2 and TRBJ1-2, with 7 bases that match TRBD1. The CDR3 length is 14 residues. The germline gives CDR1 SNHLY, CDR2 FYNNEI. The V and J ends lost 5 bases and 0 bases, in that order; junction bases with no gene match: 3.

The chain joins TRBV18 to TRBJ2-2; no definite D call. V was pared by 0 bases and J by 5 bases, with 4 bases between. The CDR3 runs 13 residues. Germline V lookup: CDR1 KGHSH, CDR2 LQKENI. In nucleotides, the CDR3 is TGTGCCAGCTCACCACCATCTACCGGGGAGCTGTTTTTT. Amino acid sequence: CASSPPSTGELFF.

The chain combines TRBV14 with TRBJ1-2, with D tentatively TRBD1 (5 bases). The CDR3 has 13 residues. Trimming removed 6 bases from V and 4 bases from J, with 12 bases in between. The germline V gene encodes CDR1 SGHDN and CDR2 FVKESK. CDR3 bases: TGTGCCAGCAGGGACACTCTCGGCTATGGCTACACCTTC. This gives the protein CASRDTLGYGYTF.

The V call is TRBV28, the J call TRBJ2-1, with D tentatively TRBD1 (5 bases). The germline CDR1 and CDR2 sequences are MDHEN and SYDVKM. The ends were cut back, 6 bases at V and 8 bases at J, with 8 bases in the middle. The CDR3 covers 11 residues. The CDR3 is CASRRGHEQFF. The CDR3 DNA is TGTGCCAGCAGAAGGGGTCATGAGCAGTTCTTC.

The chain combines TRBV27 with TRBJ1-1; maybe TRBD1 (5 bases). V was cut by 4 bases and J by 0 bases, with 6 bases left in between. This CDR3 region has 13 residues. CDR1 MNHEY and CDR2 SMNVEV come from the germline V gene (reference sequence). The CDR3 sequence is CASSWGLNTEAFF. In DNA, the CDR3 is TGTGCCAGCAGTTGGGGCCTGAACACTGAAGCTTTCTTT.

This chain joins TRBV7-3 and TRBJ2-2, with D perhaps TRBD1 (6 bases). Germline CDR1 and CDR2: SGHTA and FQGTGA. The CDR3 is made up of 16 amino acids. V was trimmed by 2 bases and J by 0 bases, leaving 10 bases between them. CDR3 in amino acids: CASSLLTGTNTGELFF. The CDR3 coding sequence is TGTGCCAGCAGCTTACTGACAGGCACGAACACCGGGGAGCTGTTTTTT.

This clone was seen more than once but under ten times. The chain is built from TRBV10-1 and TRBJ2-7; 9 bases line up with TRBD2. The CDR3 loop spans 15 amino acids. CDR1 and CDR2 from the germline V gene are WNHNN and SYGVQD (reference sequence). J gave up 3 bases and V 6 bases, and 9 bases lay outside the gene matches. This CDR3 reads CASRPPGLAFYEQYF. CDR3 nucleotides: TGCGCCAGCAGACCTCCGGGACTAGCCTTCTACGAGCAGTACTTC.

V and J are TRBV11-2 and TRBJ2-3; 10 bases map to TRBD2. The CDR3 is 15 residues long. Germline loops: CDR1 SGHAT, CDR2 FQNNGV. After removal of 1 base from V and 6 bases from J, the junction contained 4 bases not matched to a gene. The CDR3 DNA reads TGTGCCAGCAGCTTAGTGGGGACTAGCGTGGATACGCAGTATTTT. Translation: CASSLVGTSVDTQYF.

The chain has TRBV7-3 and TRBJ2-5; D remains ambiguous. This CDR3 contains 14 residues. Trimming pared 0 bases from V and 5 bases from J, leaving 10 bases between. Germline CDR1 and CDR2: SGHTA and FQGTGA. CDR3 residues: CASSLTGRLETQYF. CDR3 in DNA: TGTGCCAGCAGCTTAACGGGCAGGTTGGAGACCCAGTACTTC.

This clone was observed a few times. V gene TRBV5-4 combines with J gene TRBJ2-7, with 9 bases fitting TRBD1. This CDR3 contains 15 residues. Trimming removed 1 base from V and 3 bases from J; junction bases left unmatched: 5. CDR1 and CDR2 from the germline V gene are SGHNT and YYREEE (reference sequence). The CDR3 DNA follows: TGTGCCAGCAGCTTGTCAGGACAGGGGATCTACGAGCAGTACTTC. This codes for CASSLSGQGIYEQYF.

This sequence joins TRBV2 and TRBJ1-2; 9 positions agree with TRBD1. V lost 3 bases and J lost 3; bases outside the gene matches: 11. Germline V CDR1 and CDR2: SNHLY, FYNNEI. This CDR3 spans 17 amino acids. The CDR3 coding sequence is TGTGCCAGCAGTGATCCTGACAGGGGGGGAGGCTACTATGGCTACACCTTC. This codes for CASSDPDRGGGYYGYTF.

This sequence joins TRBV5-1 and TRBJ1-1; D is uncertain. With 0 bases removed from V and 4 bases from J, the gap between germline ends came to 4 bases. The germline V gene has CDR1 SGHRS and CDR2 YFSETQ. This CDR3 is built from 12 residues. For the CDR3, the DNA is TGCGCCAGCAGCTTGGACGGCACTGAAGCTTTCTTT. Translation gives CASSLDGTEAFF.

In nucleotides, the CDR3 is TGTGCCAGTAGTCCCTACAGGGCGGCGGCTACCGGGGAGCTGTTTTTT. It translates to CASSPYRAAATGELFF. The J gene is TRBJ2-2, the V gene TRBV19, with D possibly TRBD1 on 6 matching bases. V shed 5 bases and J shed 5 bases, with 18 bases lying between them. Germline CDR1 is LNHDA and CDR2 is SQIVND (reference sequence). CDR3 length equals 16 residues.

The genes are TRBV7-9 and TRBJ2-4; 11 bases map to TRBD2. This CDR3 spans 14 amino acids. V lost 5 bases to trimming and J lost 6 bases; unmatched junction nucleotides: 3. Germline V lookup: CDR1 SEHNR, CDR2 FQNEAQ (reference sequence). The chain's CDR3 is CASSPTSGRNIQYF. Written as DNA, the CDR3 is TGTGCCAGCAGCCCTACTAGCGGGAGAAACATTCAGTACTTC.

This sequence joins TRBV6-5 and TRBJ1-2; 9 bases are shared with TRBD1. The CDR3 has 14 residues. Trimming took 2 bases from V and 4 from J; bases not matched to a gene: 2. The V gene's germline CDR1 is MNHEY and CDR2 SVGAGI. CDR3 loop: CASSYRDRVYGYTF. The CDR3 DNA reads as TGTGCCAGCAGTTACAGGGACAGGGTCTATGGCTACACCTTC.

This chain links TRBV2 with TRBJ2-1; D gene uncertain. V gave up 7 bases and J gave up 3 bases, with 16 bases separating them. The CDR3 consists of 15 residues. Germline-derived CDR1 and CDR2 are SNHLY and FYNNEI. The CDR3 sequence is CASTKGPTGYNEQFF. The CDR3 DNA reads TGTGCCAGCACAAAAGGTCCTACGGGCTACAATGAGCAGTTCTTC.

This clone has just one count. The chain uses TRBV7-6 and TRBJ2-5; no clear D gene. Germline lookup yields CDR1 SGHVS and CDR2 FNYEAQ. The CDR3 length is 14 residues. The V end lost 5 bases, the J end lost 2 bases, and 12 bases lay between the germline ends. The CDR3 loop reads CASSVLGPQETQYF. CDR3 DNA sequence: TGTGCCAGCAGCGTTCTGGGCCCACAAGAGACCCAGTACTTC.

The sample holds a few counts of this clone. The chain is built from TRBV25-1 and TRBJ2-2, with a possible D match to TRBD1 (6 bases). The V end was cut by 2 bases, the J end by 2 bases, with 12 bases between. CDR1 is MGHDK, CDR2 SYGVNS, per germline. The length of the CDR3 is 16 residues. The CDR3 sequence: CASSEPDSINTGELFF. The CDR3 coding sequence is TGTGCCAGCAGTGAACCGGACAGTATTAACACCGGGGAGCTGTTTTTT.

CDR3 loop: CASSQDPVLHEQYF. In nucleotides, the CDR3 is TGTGCCAGCAGCCAAGACCCTGTACTCCACGAGCAGTACTTC. The V gene is TRBV14, the J gene TRBJ2-7; D is ambiguous. CDR3 length: 14 residues. Trimming removed 0 bases from V and 5 bases from J, with 11 bases in between. CDR1 SGHDN and CDR2 FVKESK come from the germline V gene.

The rearrangement uses TRBV6-1 and TRBJ1-2; D perhaps matches TRBD1 (6 bases). Trimming pared 2 bases from V and 4 bases from J, leaving 17 bases between. The CDR3 contains 16 residues. Per germline, CDR1 MNHNS and CDR2 SASEGT. The CDR3 spells CASSEWLRTEIYGYTF. The CDR3 DNA sequence: TGTGCCAGCAGTGAATGGCTAAGGACAGAGATCTATGGCTACACCTTC.

The chain carries TRBV6-5 and TRBJ1-2; 12 bases fit TRBD1. V gave up 3 bases and J gave up 4 bases; unmatched junction bases: 6. There are 16 residues in the CDR3. Germline CDR1 and CDR2: MNHEY and SVGAGI. As DNA, the CDR3 is TGTGCCAGCAGTTATTGGGACAGGGGGCGGTTCTATGGCTACACCTTC. Translating it yields CASSYWDRGRFYGYTF.

The chain joins TRBV4-1 to TRBJ2-3, with D perhaps matching TRBD1 (6 bases). This CDR3 has 16 residues. Deletions cut 4 bases from V and 1 base from J, with 15 bases between. The germline gives CDR1 MGHRA, CDR2 YSYEKL. CDR3 loop: CASSPLDRAGTDTQYF. CDR3 sequence (DNA): TGCGCCAGCAGCCCACTGGACAGAGCAGGCACAGATACGCAGTATTTT.